Shown below are 18 T cell receptor beta chains from a single sample sequenced in a study of shared clonotypes between healthy human individuals. Naive CD8 isolation took CD45RO-negative cells positively selected for CCR7 and excluded terminally differentiated effector memory CD45RA+ cells. Method: immunoSEQ multiplex PCR; TCRdb's copy keeps in-frame clones and lacks some. The table shows 700,000 to 950,000 clones, with around 96% occurring only once. Sequencing was done on a sample of naive CD8+ T cells sorted from blood. The origin of the receptors is a man younger than 40 in good health.

The chain couples TRBV27 to TRBJ2-1; 11 bases are a match to TRBD2. Trimming at V came to 4 bases and at J to 3 bases, leaving 8 bases not matched to a gene. In germline, CDR1 is MNHEY, CDR2 SMNVEV (reference sequence). The CDR3 consists of 17 residues. CDR3 sequence: CASSSGTSGKLYNEQFF. The CDR3 nucleotides are TGTGCCAGCAGTTCCGGGACTAGCGGTAAGCTCTACAATGAGCAGTTCTTC.

The gene calls are TRBV19 and TRBJ2-1; 11 bases line up with TRBD2. This CDR3 is 18 amino acids long. With V trimmed by 6 bases and J by 2 bases, 12 bases remained unmatched. Germline CDR1 LNHDA, CDR2 SQIVND (reference sequence). The CDR3: CASSHGLGTSGTYNEQFF. For the CDR3, the DNA is TGTGCCAGTAGCCACGGACTAGGGACTAGCGGAACCTACAATGAGCAGTTCTTC.

The chain couples TRBV19 to TRBJ2-7; possibly TRBD2 for D (5 bases). The CDR3 totals 13 residues. V lost 5 bases and J lost 2, with 10 bases in between. Germline CDR1 reads LNHDA; CDR2 reads SQIVND (reference sequence). Here the CDR3 DNA reads TGTGCCAGTAGTTACCGAGGGACCTACGAGCAGTACTTC. As protein: CASSYRGTYEQYF.

The J gene is TRBJ1-5, the V gene TRBV27; no reliable D call. Per the germline V gene, CDR1 is MNHEY and CDR2 is SMNVEV (reference sequence). The CDR3 sequence is 11 residues long. V was pared by 3 bases and J by 11 bases, with 8 bases between. As DNA, the CDR3 is TGTGCCAGCAGTTTTGGCGGGGCCCAGCATTTT. The encoded protein is CASSFGGAQHF.

The V call is TRBV5-1, the J call TRBJ1-1, with D maybe TRBD1 (5 bases). CDR3 size: 15 residues. Trimming shortened V by 3 bases and J by 4 bases, and 16 bases separated the two germline ends. Germline V gene sequence: CDR1 SGHRS, CDR2 YFSETQ. The CDR3 sequence: CASSSKTLRGTEAFF. As DNA, the CDR3 is TGCGCCAGCAGCTCCAAGACACTGAGGGGCACTGAAGCTTTCTTT.

V usage is TRBV9 and J usage is TRBJ2-7; D unresolved. Germline CDR1 is SGDLS and CDR2 is YYNGEE. The CDR3 extends over 14 amino acids. Trimming stripped 4 bases from V and 3 bases from J, with 14 bases between. The CDR3 protein is CASSPREDDYEQYF. CDR3 sequence (DNA): TGTGCCAGCAGCCCCCGAGAGGACGACTACGAGCAGTACTTC.

The chain couples TRBV4-3 to TRBJ2-7; 9 bases fit TRBD2. Per germline, CDR1 LGHNA and CDR2 YSLEER. The CDR3 totals 15 residues. The V segment lost 6 bases and the J segment 3 bases; nucleotides outside the gene matches: 9. The CDR3 DNA follows: TGCGCCAGCAGTCTGAGTGTTAGCGGGAGCTACGAGCAGTACTTC. This encodes CASSLSVSGSYEQYF.

This chain connects TRBV4-1 to TRBJ2-7; D not resolved. CDR1 and CDR2 (germline): MGHRA, YSYEKL. The CDR3 is 13 residues long. The V end was cut by 0 bases, the J end by 12 bases, with 15 bases between. This CDR3 is CASSQDPLSRAYF. In DNA form, the CDR3 reads TGCGCCAGCAGCCAAGATCCCCTTAGCCGTGCGTACTTC.

The J gene is TRBJ1-1, the V gene TRBV10-3; 7 nucleotides match TRBD1. Germline V gene sequence: CDR1 ENHRY, CDR2 SYGVKD. CDR3 length: 14 amino acids. J lost 3 bases, V lost 3 bases, and 4 bases had no gene match. The CDR3: CAISEAGGHTEAFF. The DNA for the CDR3 is TGTGCCATCAGTGAAGCAGGGGGACACACTGAAGCTTTCTTT.

This sequence joins TRBV28 and TRBJ2-4, with TRBD2 matching over 7 bases. V trimming: 7 bases; J trimming: 3 bases; junction bases outside the gene matches: 12. The germline V gene encodes CDR1 MDHEN and CDR2 SYDVKM. The CDR3 consists of 16 residues. The CDR3 nucleotides read TGTGCCAGCACAACGGCGGGGGATCTGGTCAAAAACATTCAGTACTTC. Its translation: CASTTAGDLVKNIQYF.

The genes are TRBV2 and TRBJ2-7; TRBD2 agrees at 14 bases. Germline V CDR1 and CDR2: SNHLY, FYNNEI. CDR3 length equals 17 residues. J gave up 0 bases and V 8 bases, and 9 bases lay outside the gene matches. Here the CDR3 reads CASVTGTSGSSSYEQYF. CDR3 DNA sequence: TGTGCCAGCGTAACCGGGACTAGCGGGAGCAGCTCCTACGAGCAGTACTTC.

This chain uses TRBV18 with TRBJ2-1; 7 nucleotides match TRBD1. V shed 3 bases, J shed 3 bases, and the junction held 5 bases outside the gene matches. Germline CDR1 is KGHSH and CDR2 is LQKENI. This CDR3 is 15 amino acids long. DNA for the CDR3: TGTGCCAGCTCACCCGGGACAGAAATCTACAATGAGCAGTTCTTC. Translating it yields CASSPGTEIYNEQFF.

The J gene is TRBJ2-1, the V gene TRBV7-6, with TRBD2 matching 12 bases. The CDR3 is 16 amino acids. Losses at the gene ends were 4 bases for V and 2 bases for J; bases not matched to a gene: 3. Germline V gene sequence: CDR1 SGHVS, CDR2 FNYEAQ. The CDR3 DNA sequence: TGTGCCAGCAGCTCGGGACTAGCGGGTACCTACAATGAGCAGTTCTTC. This translates into CASSSGLAGTYNEQFF.

As concerns this clone: At one of its ends the junction is not consistent with the germline gene, which may arise from a read error. V usage is TRBV30 and J usage is TRBJ2-1, with D possibly being TRBD1 (5 bases). In germline, CDR1 is GTSNPN, CDR2 SVGIG (reference sequence). The CDR3 length is 12 residues. The CDR3 DNA is TGTGCCTGGAGCCCGACAGCACTCAACCTCCTCTTC. It is translated as CAWSPTALNLLF. Based on the CDR3 plus reference TRBV30 and TRBJ2-1, the full variable domain is SQTIHQWPATLVQPVGSPLSLECTVEGTSNPNLYWYRQAAGRGLQLLFYSVGIGQISSEVPQNLSASRPQDRQFILSSKKLLLSDSGFYLCAWSPTALNLLFGPGTRLTVL.

V and J are TRBV13 and TRBJ2-5; 8 bases map to TRBD2. V lost 1 base, J lost 4 bases, and 8 bases stayed unmatched. Germline V CDR1 and CDR2: PRHDT, FYEKMQ (reference sequence). This CDR3 spans 16 amino acids. CDR3 DNA sequence: TGTGCCAGCAGCTTAGCGGGAGGGCGGGAAGGAGAGACCCAGTACTTC. Encoded protein: CASSLAGGREGETQYF. Looking up the rest from reference TRBV13 and TRBJ2-5 gives the full variable domain: AAGVIQSPRHLIKEKRETATLKCYPIPRHDTVYWYQQGPGQDPQFLISFYEKMQSDKGSIPDRFSAQQFSDYHSELNMSSLELGDSALYFCASSLAGGREGETQYFGPGTRLLVL.

Concerning this clone itself: Distinct nucleotide sequences in the sample also encode this CDR3. The V and J genes are TRBV13 and TRBJ2-1, with D hard to call. V was trimmed by 2 bases and J by 6 bases, leaving 2 bases between them. Germline V CDR1 and CDR2: PRHDT, FYEKMQ (reference sequence). This CDR3 has 11 amino acids. The CDR3: CASSLSNEQFF. CDR3 sequence (DNA): TGTGCCAGCAGCTTATCCAATGAGCAGTTCTTC.

The chain has TRBV2 and TRBJ2-2; no clear D gene. V dropped 2 bases and J dropped 6 bases, with 4 bases sitting between them. From germline, CDR1 is SNHLY and CDR2 FYNNEI. There are 12 residues in the CDR3. CDR3 nucleotide sequence: TGTGCCAGCAGTGAAATTTCCGGGGAGCTGTTTTTT. Translation: CASSEISGELFF.

The chain has TRBV4-3 and TRBJ2-1; D could derive from TRBD1 or TRBD2 (5 bases each). CDR3 length: 13 amino acids. Germline CDR1 is LGHNA and CDR2 is YSLEER. The V end was cut by 4 bases, the J end by 7 bases, with 11 bases between. The chain's CDR3 is CASSPGWGNEQFF. The CDR3, as DNA: TGCGCCAGCAGCCCTGGCTGGGGGAATGAGCAGTTCTTC.